The 28 T cell receptor beta chains below all came from one sample that was sequenced in a study of CD8+ T cells in alopecia areata. The sequencing template was cDNA reverse transcribed from extracted RNA. Assay: immunoSEQ multiplex PCR; the TCRdb copy retains only in-frame clones and omits some. The sample holds 75,000 to 100,000 clones, around 45% seen once. Sequenced sample: CD4+ T cells sorted from blood. Every receptor here comes from a human donor with alopecia areata.

Comment on this clone: The same CDR3 arises from other DNA sequences in this sample as well. The chain couples TRBV19 to TRBJ2-5; the match to TRBD1 covers 8 bases. CDR1 is LNHDA, CDR2 SQIVND, per germline (reference sequence). V lost 5 bases to trimming and J lost 2 bases; unmatched junction nucleotides: 1. The CDR3 length is 13 residues. The CDR3 bases are TGTGCCAGTAGTCGGGACAGGCAAGAGACCCAGTACTTC. Translation gives CASSRDRQETQYF.

The chain combines TRBV20-1 with TRBJ2-7; D unclear. V was clipped by 6 bases and J by 6 bases, with 9 bases between them. Germline V gene data show CDR1 as DFQATT and CDR2 as SNEGSKA (reference sequence). This CDR3 has 10 residues. The CDR3 loop is CSADASEQYF. The CDR3 DNA sequence: TGCAGTGCGGACGCCTCCGAGCAGTACTTC.

This clone was detected only a few times. The chain employs TRBV29-1 and TRBJ1-2, with 7 nucleotides matching TRBD1. Looked up from germline, CDR1 is SQVTM and CDR2 is ANQGSEA. The CDR3 covers 11 residues. Unmatched junction bases numbered 6, after V lost 6 bases and J lost 8 bases. The CDR3 bases are TGCAGCGTGGGAGACAGGGAAGGCTACACCTTC. This encodes CSVGDREGYTF.

The chain recombines TRBV7-2 with TRBJ2-7, with TRBD1 matching over 7 bases. The CDR3 loop spans 15 amino acids. The germline gives CDR1 SGHTA, CDR2 FQGNSA. V lost 2 bases and J lost 4; bases outside the gene matches: 8. The CDR3 sequence is CASSLSRARGYEQYF. The DNA of the CDR3 is TGTGCCAGCAGCTTATCACGGGCCAGGGGGTACGAGCAGTACTTC.

The chain employs TRBV5-6 and TRBJ2-7; D not resolved. This CDR3 contains 14 residues. V dropped 5 bases and J dropped 0 bases, with 12 bases sitting between them. CDR1 SGHDT and CDR2 YYEEEE come from the germline V gene. CDR3 nucleotide sequence: TGTGCCAGCAGTGAAGGTGGAGACTCCTACGAGCAGTACTTC. Its translation: CASSEGGDSYEQYF.

The rearrangement joins TRBV29-1 to TRBJ1-4; no clear D gene. The V gene's germline CDR1 is SQVTM and CDR2 ANQGSEA. This CDR3 is built from 10 residues. Trimming removed 6 bases at V and 7 bases at J, with 6 bases between. This chain's CDR3 is CSVSGEKLFF. Here the CDR3 DNA reads TGCAGCGTCTCTGGTGAAAAACTGTTTTTT.

This clone was seen a handful of times. V usage is TRBV5-6 and J usage is TRBJ1-2; the match to TRBD1 covers 8 bases. This CDR3 contains 15 residues. The V gene's germline CDR1 is SGHDT and CDR2 YYEEEE. Unmatched junction bases numbered 10, after V lost 4 bases and J lost 5 bases. For the CDR3, the DNA is TGTGCCAGCAGCCTGGACAGGGTAAGGATTTATGGCTACACCTTC. Its translation is CASSLDRVRIYGYTF.

This clone has only a few counts. The V call is TRBV29-1, the J call TRBJ2-3; perhaps TRBD1 as D (6 bases). Germline V gene data show CDR1 as SQVTM and CDR2 as ANQGSEA. Trimming removed 7 bases at V and 10 bases at J, with 18 bases between. This CDR3 spans 12 amino acids. The CDR3 loop reads CSGEGQSWSQYF. Here the CDR3 DNA reads TGCAGCGGAGAAGGACAGTCATGGTCGCAGTATTTT.

This clone has more than one count but fewer than ten. The CDR3 bases are TGCGCCAGCAGCCAACGACAGGACCTGAGTGGTACGCAGTATTTT. This gives the protein CASSQRQDLSGTQYF. V and J are TRBV4-1 and TRBJ2-3; D might be TRBD1 (6 bases). The CDR3 extends over 15 amino acids. Germline CDR1 and CDR2: MGHRA and YSYEKL. The germline V and J ends were trimmed by 2 bases and 8 bases, with 17 bases remaining between them.

This clone has a handful of counts. V and J are TRBV30 and TRBJ1-1, with TRBD1 matching over 9 bases. This CDR3 has 15 amino acids. The germline V gene has CDR1 GTSNPN and CDR2 SVGIG (reference sequence). Trimming cost V 1 base and J 3 bases; bases outside gene matches: 6. CDR3 in amino acids: CAWSAGWTGDTEAFF. CDR3 sequence (DNA): TGTGCCTGGAGTGCAGGCTGGACAGGGGACACTGAAGCTTTCTTT.

This sequence joins TRBV30 and TRBJ2-1, with D possibly being TRBD2 (5 bases). The V end lost 5 bases, the J end lost 0 bases, and 14 bases lay between the germline ends. This CDR3 comprises 15 residues. Germline-derived CDR1 and CDR2 are GTSNPN and SVGIG (reference sequence). The CDR3, as DNA: TGTGCCTGGGACTCGGGGAAGAGCTCCTACAATGAGCAGTTCTTC. Translating gives CAWDSGKSSYNEQFF. The whole variable domain, filled in from reference TRBV30 and TRBJ2-1, reads SQTIHQWPATLVQPVGSPLSLECTVEGTSNPNLYWYRQAAGRGLQLLFYSVGIGQISSEVPQNLSASRPQDRQFILSSKKLLLSDSGFYLCAWDSGKSSYNEQFFGPGTRLTVL.

This sequence joins TRBV5-1 and TRBJ1-2, with unresolved D. Germline values: CDR1 SGHRS, CDR2 YFSETQ. V lost 0 bases, J lost 6 bases, and 18 bases lay in between. The CDR3 covers 16 residues. The CDR3 coding sequence is TGCGCCAGCAGCTTGGATTCGCTAGGGAGAAGGGATGGCTACACCTTC. It translates to CASSLDSLGRRDGYTF. Variable domain in full (rest from reference TRBV5-1 and TRBJ1-2): KAGVTQTPRYLIKTRGQQVTLSCSPISGHRSVSWYQQTPGQGLQFLFEYFSETQRNKGNFPGRFSGRQFSNSRSEMNVSTLELGDSALYLCASSLDSLGRRDGYTFGSGTRLTVV.

This clone appeared a few times. This chain links TRBV7-9 with TRBJ2-7; the match to TRBD1 covers 7 bases. With 6 bases clipped from V and 6 bases from J, the junction kept 8 bases outside the gene matches. The V gene's germline CDR1 is SEHNR and CDR2 FQNEAQ (reference sequence). This CDR3 region has 13 residues. The CDR3 here is CASSLGQDGEQYF. CDR3 DNA: TGTGCCAGCAGTCTCGGACAGGACGGCGAGCAGTACTTC.

This clone has just a few counts. V gene TRBV7-2 combines with J gene TRBJ2-7; 14 bases agree with TRBD2. Germline values: CDR1 SGHTA, CDR2 FQGNSA. This CDR3 has 14 amino acids. J was trimmed by 9 bases and V by 5 bases; bases with no gene match: 6. The CDR3: CASSPLGTSGRQYF. Here the CDR3 DNA reads TGTGCCAGCAGCCCCCTAGGGACTAGCGGGAGGCAGTACTTC.

This clone was observed a few times. V usage is TRBV27 and J usage is TRBJ2-1; D is ambiguous. This CDR3 is 12 amino acids long. Between the trimmed V and J ends, which lost 5 bases and 4 bases, there was a span of 6 bases. Germline loops: CDR1 MNHEY, CDR2 SMNVEV (reference sequence). This CDR3 reads CASSRTYNEQFF. CDR3 in DNA: TGTGCCAGCAGTCGTACTTACAATGAGCAGTTCTTC.

The sample holds a few counts of this clone. This chain connects TRBV6-5 to TRBJ1-1; D possibly corresponds to TRBD1 (6 bases). V lost 6 bases and J lost 0, with 11 bases in between. This CDR3 spans 14 amino acids. In germline, CDR1 is MNHEY, CDR2 SVGAGI. CDR3 in DNA: TGTGCCAGCAGCAGGGACACGGTGAACACTGAAGCTTTCTTT. This sequence encodes CASSRDTVNTEAFF.

The chain links TRBV9 to TRBJ1-1, with D tentatively TRBD1 (6 bases). Germline V lookup: CDR1 SGDLS, CDR2 YYNGEE. V lost 1 base, J lost 1 base, and 11 bases lay in between. The CDR3 extends over 15 amino acids. The CDR3 region is CASSVLQGGNTEAFF. CDR3 DNA: TGTGCCAGCAGCGTACTACAGGGCGGGAACACTGAAGCTTTCTTT.

This clone was observed a handful of times. The chain uses TRBV19 and TRBJ1-6, with D possibly being TRBD1 (5 bases). V dropped 5 bases and J dropped 16 bases, with 18 bases sitting between them. The germline V gene has CDR1 LNHDA and CDR2 SQIVND (reference sequence). The CDR3 spans 13 residues. The CDR3 region is CASSPRQSMTLHF. DNA of the CDR3: TGTGCCAGTAGTCCGAGACAGTCTATGACTCTCCACTTT.

This chain uses TRBV2 with TRBJ1-5; D is unresolved. Germline CDR1 and CDR2: SNHLY and FYNNEI. The V end lost 5 bases, the J end lost 6 bases, and 11 bases lay between the germline ends. This CDR3 has 13 residues. The DNA for the CDR3 is TGTGCCAGCAGTATCCGACTGATTCAGCCCCAGCATTTT. The encoded protein is CASSIRLIQPQHF.

The chain combines TRBV28 with TRBJ2-7; D uncertain. V lost 7 bases to trimming and J lost 3 bases, with 13 bases between them. The CDR3 is 13 residues long. The germline gives CDR1 MDHEN, CDR2 SYDVKM. The CDR3 loop is CASIKTSSYEQYF. CDR3 in DNA: TGTGCCAGCATCAAGACGTCTAGCTACGAGCAGTACTTC.

The chain joins TRBV28 to TRBJ2-3; D not certain. V dropped 6 bases and J dropped 0 bases, with 7 bases sitting between them. The CDR3 sequence is 13 residues long. Germline values: CDR1 MDHEN, CDR2 SYDVKM. The CDR3 loop reads CASSAPSTDTQYF. CDR3 DNA sequence: TGTGCCAGCAGCGCTCCCAGCACAGATACGCAGTATTTT.

The CDR3 is CASSLAHGGAGDTQYF. CDR3 nucleotide sequence: TGCGCCAGCAGCTTGGCCCACGGGGGGGCCGGAGATACGCAGTATTTT. V and J are TRBV5-1 and TRBJ2-3; TRBD2 matches 8 bases. The CDR3 is 16 amino acids. Germline assignment: CDR1 SGHRS and CDR2 YFSETQ. V gave up 0 bases and J gave up 5 bases; unmatched junction bases: 8.

The chain recombines TRBV30 with TRBJ1-2; possibly TRBD1 for D (6 bases). The CDR3 length is 11 residues. Per the germline V gene, CDR1 is GTSNPN and CDR2 is SVGIG (reference sequence). The germline V and J ends were trimmed by 5 bases and 8 bases, with 12 bases remaining between them. CDR3: CAWGAGAGYTF. The CDR3 DNA reads as TGTGCCTGGGGAGCAGGGGCCGGCTACACCTTC.

The V call is TRBV28, the J call TRBJ2-5, with 10 bases aligning to TRBD2. The germline CDR1 and CDR2 sequences are MDHEN and SYDVKM. J gave up 0 bases and V 6 bases, and 4 bases lay outside the gene matches. The CDR3 runs 15 residues. The CDR3 is CASRQAGGNQETQYF. The DNA of the CDR3 is TGTGCCAGCAGACAAGCGGGGGGGAACCAAGAGACCCAGTACTTC.

This clone was detected a few times. The chain combines TRBV7-2 with TRBJ2-3, with D unclear. This CDR3 is built from 12 residues. In germline, CDR1 is SGHTA, CDR2 FQGNSA. The ends were cut back, 5 bases at V and 4 bases at J, with 7 bases in the middle. The CDR3, as DNA: TGTGCCAGCAGCGCGAGTGCAGATACGCAGTATTTT. Translating gives CASSASADTQYF.

This clone was picked up a small number of times. DNA of the CDR3: TGCGCCAGCAGCGTCGGGACTGTCTACAATGAGCAGTTCTTC. It codes for CASSVGTVYNEQFF. V and J are TRBV5-1 and TRBJ2-1, with D maybe TRBD2 (6 bases). Germline assignment: CDR1 SGHRS and CDR2 YFSETQ. Deletions cut 4 bases from V and 3 bases from J, with 11 bases between. The CDR3 loop spans 14 amino acids.

The chain couples TRBV30 to TRBJ2-7; tentative D call: TRBD2 (5 bases). Trimming pared 2 bases from V and 4 bases from J, leaving 12 bases between. Germline lookup yields CDR1 GTSNPN and CDR2 SVGIG (reference sequence). CDR3 length: 13 amino acids. The DNA of the CDR3 is TGTGCCTGGAGTTTAGGGAGTCCGTACGAGCAGTACTTC. Translated: CAWSLGSPYEQYF.

This clone was counted a few times. The CDR3, as DNA: TGTGCCAGCAGGCTAACTCAGACCCAAGAGACCCAGTACTTC. Translating it yields CASRLTQTQETQYF. V and J are TRBV7-9 and TRBJ2-5; D is ambiguous. The ends were cut back, 6 bases at V and 1 base at J, with 12 bases in the middle. CDR1 is SEHNR, CDR2 FQNEAQ, per germline (reference sequence). This CDR3 has 14 residues.